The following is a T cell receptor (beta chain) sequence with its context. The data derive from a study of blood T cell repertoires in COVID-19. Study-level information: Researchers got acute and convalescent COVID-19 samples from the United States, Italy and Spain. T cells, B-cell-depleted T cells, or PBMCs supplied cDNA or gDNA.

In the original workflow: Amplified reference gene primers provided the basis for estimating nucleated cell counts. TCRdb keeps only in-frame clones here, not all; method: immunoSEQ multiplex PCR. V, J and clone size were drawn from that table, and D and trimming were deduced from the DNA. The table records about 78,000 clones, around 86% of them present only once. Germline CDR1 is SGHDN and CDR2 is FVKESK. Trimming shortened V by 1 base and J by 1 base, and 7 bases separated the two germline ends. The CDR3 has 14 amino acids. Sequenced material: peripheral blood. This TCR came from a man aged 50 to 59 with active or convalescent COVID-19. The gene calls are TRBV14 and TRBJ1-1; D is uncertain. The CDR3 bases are TGTGCCAGCAGCCAAGTGAGTCCGAACACTGAAGCTTTCTTT. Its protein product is CASSQVSPNTEAFF.